A selection of T cell receptor beta chains follows, all from one sample in a study of low-dose radiotherapy and immunotherapy resistance in tumors. In TCRdb, the reads were re-called with MiXCR into one record per CDR3 protein. The sample carries approximately 100,000 distinct CDR3 sequences, 20% recorded once. Sequenced here: PBMCs, sampled after low-dose radiotherapy plus immunotherapy. These receptors came from a male donor with prostate cancer. Each CDR3 is given with its conserved first and last residue.

CASSGQGTVSYEQYF,TRBV21-1,TRBJ2-7
CAWSSTRAADYSNQPQHF,TRBV30,TRBJ1-5
CASSERAFYTF,TRBV5-4,TRBJ1-2
CASSTPGFYEQYF,TRBV6-5,TRBJ2-7
CSGGTSYEQYF,TRBV29-1,TRBJ2-7
CSALDSDRFYNEQFF,TRBV20-1,TRBJ2-1
CASSPHDRVAGELFF,TRBV6-1,TRBJ2-2
CASSATGGENIQYF,TRBV12-3/TRBV12-4,TRBJ2-4
CASEGGNQPQHF,TRBV12-3/TRBV12-4,TRBJ1-5
CASSVGVRQTQETQYF,TRBV9,TRBJ2-5
CGTGGIYGYTF,TRBV27,TRBJ1-2
CAAGAPQETQYF,TRBV10-2,TRBJ2-5
CASSGGQATEAFF,TRBV7-8,TRBJ1-1
CASSQVRGSGYTIYF,TRBV14,TRBJ1-3
CSADRGDHEQYF,TRBV20-1,TRBJ2-7
CASSQGGAGTFTDTQYF,TRBV4-3,TRBJ2-3
CASREPGANVLTF,TRBV6-2/TRBV6-3,TRBJ2-6
CSVVGIANYNEQFF,TRBV29-1,TRBJ2-1
CSVHRDRAFF,TRBV29-1,TRBJ2-1